These 25 T cell receptor beta chains originate from one sample sequenced in a study of CD8 T cells in Susac syndrome. The RNA, 0.5 to 1 ug, was put through reverse transcription using random hexamers. TCRdb ran MiXCR on the immunoSEQ multiplex PCR reads and lists one entry per CDR3 protein. The sample records about 210,000 distinct CDR3 sequences, roughly 94% being singletons. Sequencing used CD4+ T cells from PBMCs. Receptors were obtained from a human donor in good health.

A single count supports this clonotype. J is TRBJ2-2 and V is TRBV5-1, with D possibly matching TRBD1 (6 bases). This CDR3 spans 14 amino acids. V was shortened by 0 bases and J by 4 bases, with 7 bases between the two germline ends. The germline V gene encodes CDR1 SGHRS and CDR2 YFSETQ. CDR3 sequence reads: CASSLVQGTGELFF. CDR3 coding DNA: TGCGCCAGCAGCTTGGTACAGGGCACCGGGGAGCTGTTTTTT.

This clonotype was seen only once. The chain links TRBV20-1 to TRBJ2-2; 7 bases align to TRBD1. CDR1 is DFQATT, CDR2 SNEGSKA, per germline (reference sequence). The CDR3 runs 14 residues. The J segment lost 11 bases and the V segment lost 1 base, leaving 10 bases of the junction unmatched. CDR3 in amino acids: CSARGTGANRELFF. The CDR3 DNA reads as TGCAGTGCTAGAGGAACAGGGGCGAACCGCGAGCTGTTTTTT.

The V and J genes are TRBV12-3 or TRBV12-4 and TRBJ2-7, with 9 bases matching TRBD1. The CDR3 consists of 14 residues. V was pared by 3 bases and J by 4 bases, with 4 bases of the junction left unmatched. CDR3 in amino acids: CASSFGGQGYEQYV. CDR3 bases: TGTGCCAGCAGTTTCGGGGGACAGGGTTACGAGCAGTACGTC.

The rearrangement uses TRBV11-1 and TRBJ2-1, with D uncertain. Between the trimmed V and J ends, which lost 0 bases and 6 bases, there was a span of 18 bases. This CDR3 has 17 amino acids. Germline-derived CDR1 and CDR2 are SGHAT and FQDESV (reference sequence). The CDR3 sequence: CASSLALMGTVGNEQFF. In DNA, the CDR3 is TGTGCCAGCAGCTTAGCGCTAATGGGAACCGTAGGCAATGAGCAGTTCTTC. Variable domain in full (rest from reference TRBV11-1 and TRBJ2-1): EAEVAQSPRYKITEKSQAVAFWCDPISGHATLYWYRQILGQGPELLVQFQDESVVDDSQLPKDRFSAERLKGVDSTLKIQPAELGDSAMYLCASSLALMGTVGNEQFFGPGTRLTVL.

This chain connects TRBV20-1 to TRBJ1-2, with D unresolved. This CDR3 comprises 12 residues. V was clipped by 3 bases and J by 2 bases, with 7 bases between them. The V gene's germline CDR1 is DFQATT and CDR2 SNEGSKA (reference sequence). CDR3: CSASESNYGYTF. For the CDR3, the DNA is TGCAGTGCTAGCGAGTCGAACTATGGCTACACCTTC.

The chain uses TRBV7-2 and TRBJ1-1; TRBD1 aligns across 7 bases. The CDR3 contains 15 residues. CDR1 SGHTA and CDR2 FQGNSA come from the germline V gene. V lost 5 bases to trimming and J lost 0 bases; unmatched junction nucleotides: 6. The CDR3 here is CASSLRGQVNTEAFF. CDR3 bases: TGTGCCAGCAGCCTCCGAGGACAGGTGAACACTGAAGCTTTCTTT.

This clonotype was seen a single time. The chain uses TRBV2 and TRBJ1-1; TRBD1 agrees at 7 bases. Losses at the gene ends were 5 bases for V and 1 base for J; bases not matched to a gene: 7. This CDR3 region has 15 residues. Per the germline V gene, CDR1 is SNHLY and CDR2 is FYNNEI. The CDR3 DNA sequence: TGTGCCAGCAGTCCTCGAGCAGGGGGGAACACTGAAGCTTTCTTT. The encoded protein is CASSPRAGGNTEAFF.

This chain joins TRBV11-2 and TRBJ2-1; 9 nucleotides match TRBD2. The CDR3 covers 15 residues. CDR1 and CDR2 from the germline V gene are SGHAT and FQNNGV. Trimming removed 2 bases from V and 8 bases from J; junction bases left unmatched: 7. The CDR3 DNA reads as TGTGCCAGCAGCTTAAGGTCTAGCGGGATCTATGAGCAGTTCTTC. This translates into CASSLRSSGIYEQFF.

CDR3 protein: CASRDLAGRGGISTDTQYF. As DNA, the CDR3 is TGTGCCAGCAGAGACCTCGCCGGCAGAGGCGGAATAAGCACAGATACGCAGTATTTT. The V gene is TRBV2, the J gene TRBJ2-3; unclear D gene. The CDR3 consists of 19 residues. Germline V gives CDR1 SNHLY, CDR2 FYNNEI. Deletions cut 6 bases from V and 0 bases from J, with 25 bases between.

The V gene is TRBV3-1, the J gene TRBJ2-1; D unclear. The CDR3 is made up of 12 amino acids. The germline V gene has CDR1 LGHDT and CDR2 YNNKEL (reference sequence). V was shortened by 4 bases and J by 7 bases, with 8 bases between the two germline ends. CDR3 in DNA: TGTGCCAGCAGCCCTTTGGGGAATGAGCAGTTCTTC. Translation: CASSPLGNEQFF.

The chain has TRBV12-3 or TRBV12-4 and TRBJ2-7, with D possibly being TRBD1 or TRBD2 (5 bases each). Trimming took 6 bases from V and 3 from J, leaving 12 bases between them. The CDR3 has 13 amino acids. CDR3 protein: CASSRGRNYEQYV. CDR3 nucleotides: TGTGCCAGCAGCCGGGGACGGAACTACGAGCAGTACGTC.

This clonotype was observed once. The chain employs TRBV20-1 and TRBJ2-5, with 11 bases fitting TRBD1. The CDR3 spans 15 residues. With V trimmed by 2 bases and J by 6 bases, 8 bases remained unmatched. The germline V gene has CDR1 DFQATT and CDR2 SNEGSKA (reference sequence). The CDR3 sequence: CSARPADRGRQTQYF. The CDR3, as DNA: TGCAGTGCTAGACCCGCGGACAGGGGGCGGCAGACCCAGTACTTC.

This clonotype showed up just a few times. The junction differs from germline at one of its ends, possibly a read error. The rearrangement joins TRBV9 to TRBJ2-5; 7 bases line up with TRBD1. CDR1 SGDLS and CDR2 YYNGEE come from the germline V gene. The CDR3 is 14 amino acids. CDR3 protein: CASSVGTAQETQYF. In DNA, the CDR3 is TGTGCCAGCAGTGTAGGGACAGCCCAAGAGACCCAGTACTTC.

The chain links TRBV2 to TRBJ2-1; 8 bases agree with TRBD2. Germline V CDR1 and CDR2: SNHLY, FYNNEI. Unmatched junction bases numbered 5, after V lost 5 bases and J lost 8 bases. The CDR3 is 13 amino acids. The CDR3 nucleotides read TGTGCCAGCAGTAAGGGACTAGAGGATGAGCAGTTCTTC. It codes for CASSKGLEDEQFF.

V and J are TRBV29-1 and TRBJ2-5; D ambiguous. Germline CDR1 reads SQVTM; CDR2 reads ANQGSEA. Trimming removed 0 bases at V and 4 bases at J, with 3 bases between. The CDR3 totals 11 residues. The CDR3 protein is CSVEEAETQYF. CDR3 bases: TGCAGCGTTGAAGAGGCAGAGACCCAGTACTTC.

This clonotype was observed a single time. J is TRBJ2-7 and V is TRBV29-1; D is unresolved. The CDR3 totals 11 residues. V was clipped by 7 bases and J by 3 bases, with 10 bases between them. Per the germline V gene, CDR1 is SQVTM and CDR2 is ANQGSEA. As DNA, the CDR3 is TGCAGCGCAGATACGAACTACGAGCAGTACTTC. Translating it yields CSADTNYEQYF.

In its sample, this clonotype was seen once. The genes are TRBV3-1 and TRBJ2-3; 9 positions agree with TRBD2. V was pared by 5 bases and J by 1 base, with 4 bases of the junction left unmatched. This CDR3 has 15 residues. Germline CDR1 is LGHDT and CDR2 is YNNKEL (reference sequence). In DNA, the CDR3 is TGTGCCAGCAGCTCACGACTAGCGGGCACAGATACGCAGTATTTT. As protein: CASSSRLAGTDTQYF.

Regarding this clonotype: One junction end does not reproduce the germline sequence, and a read error may be involved. This sequence joins TRBV20-1 and TRBJ2-5, with TRBD2 identical over 10 bases. Germline V CDR1 and CDR2: DFQATT, SNEGSKA (reference sequence). This CDR3 comprises 13 residues. CDR3 DNA sequence: TGCAGTGCTAGTCCCAGGGCTAGCGGGGGAAACGACTTC. Translating gives CSASPRASGGNDF.

This chain links TRBV18 with TRBJ2-1; 14 bases line up with TRBD2. This CDR3 spans 20 amino acids. V lost 4 bases, J lost 0 bases, and 11 bases stayed unmatched. Looked up from germline, CDR1 is KGHSH and CDR2 is LQKENI. CDR3 DNA sequence: TGTGCCAGCTCACAAAGGACTAGCGGGAGGCCCCGAAGCTCCTACAATGAGCAGTTCTTC. It is translated as CASSQRTSGRPRSSYNEQFF. The full variable domain, completed using reference TRBV18 and TRBJ2-1, is NAGVMQNPRHLVRRRGQEARLRCSPMKGHSHVYWYRQLPEEGLKFMVYLQKENIIDESGMPKERFSAEFPKEGPSILRIQQVVRGDSAAYFCASSQRTSGRPRSSYNEQFFGPGTRLTVL.

This chain joins TRBV18 and TRBJ2-7; 9 positions match TRBD2. CDR3 size: 17 residues. CDR1 is KGHSH, CDR2 LQKENI, per germline. Trimming cost V 3 bases and J 2 bases; bases outside gene matches: 11. Here the CDR3 reads CASSPGYSGGITYEQYF. CDR3 DNA: TGTGCCAGCTCACCCGGCTACAGCGGGGGGATAACCTACGAGCAGTACTTC.

This clonotype occurred once. The CDR3 is CSARDYRGRTGNYGYTF. DNA for the CDR3: TGCAGTGCTAGAGATTACCGGGGCCGGACGGGGAACTATGGCTACACCTTC. The chain uses TRBV20-1 and TRBJ1-2; possible D gene TRBD1, 5 bases. This CDR3 contains 17 residues. Germline V gene data show CDR1 as DFQATT and CDR2 as SNEGSKA (reference sequence). V was shortened by 0 bases and J by 2 bases, with 19 bases between the two germline ends.

This clonotype has just one count. V gene TRBV5-6 combines with J gene TRBJ1-1, with D tentatively TRBD1 (6 bases). The CDR3 spans 14 residues. Germline lookup yields CDR1 SGHDT and CDR2 YYEEEE. V lost 4 bases to trimming and J lost 0 bases, with 10 bases between them. CDR3 loop: CASSGTPMNTEAFF. In DNA form, the CDR3 reads TGTGCCAGCAGCGGGACACCTATGAACACTGAAGCTTTCTTT.

The rearrangement joins TRBV29-1 to TRBJ2-5; 10 positions match TRBD2. The CDR3 is 14 amino acids. Germline trimming cut 5 bases from V and 7 bases from J; bases unmatched to any gene: 10. Germline loops: CDR1 SQVTM, CDR2 ANQGSEA. The CDR3 region is CSVPAGGFKWTQYF. Written as DNA, the CDR3 is TGCAGCGTTCCAGCGGGAGGGTTTAAATGGACCCAGTACTTC.

The CDR3 loop is CSVEGRVDGYTF. In nucleotides, the CDR3 is TGCAGCGTGGAGGGGAGGGTCGATGGCTACACCTTC. The chain employs TRBV29-1 and TRBJ1-2; TRBD1 is a possible D gene (5 bases). This CDR3 has 12 residues. Germline CDR1 and CDR2: SQVTM and ANQGSEA. The V and J ends lost 6 bases and 6 bases respectively, with 14 bases between them.

The sample holds one count of this clonotype. V and J are TRBV20-1 and TRBJ2-1, with 8 bases fitting TRBD1. The germline CDR1 and CDR2 sequences are DFQATT and SNEGSKA (reference sequence). After removal of 2 bases from V and 2 bases from J, the junction contained 5 bases not matched to a gene. This CDR3 spans 15 amino acids. Here the CDR3 DNA reads TGCAGTGCTAGAAGGACAGGGAGGACCTACAATGAGCAGTTCTTC. Its translation is CSARRTGRTYNEQFF.